Listed here are 10 T cell receptor beta chains from one sample, sequenced in a study of Tregs in tolerant kidney transplant recipients. Sequenced by immunoSEQ multiplex PCR; TCRdb stores in-frame clones only, minus some. The data show approximately 4,200 clones, 70% to 90% seen once. Sequencing used Tregs from blood, obtained before the transplant. The receptors stem from a human donor who received a combined kidney and bone marrow transplant.

This chain connects TRBV28 to TRBJ2-7; TRBD2 matches at 8 bases. V was clipped by 2 bases and J by 3 bases; unmatched bases: 12. The germline gives CDR1 MDHEN, CDR2 SYDVKM. This CDR3 contains 17 residues. The CDR3 nucleotides read TGTGCCAGCAGTTTACAAGGCAGGGGCGGGAGGTACTACGAGCAGTACTTC. Amino acid sequence: CASSLQGRGGRYYEQYF. Filled out from reference TRBV28 and TRBJ2-7, the complete variable domain reads DVKVTQSSRYLVKRTGEKVFLECVQDMDHENMFWYRQDPGLGLRLIYFSYDVKMKEKGDIPEGYSVSREKKERFSLILESASTNQTSMYLCASSLQGRGGRYYEQYFGPGTRLTVT.

This clone was recorded only once. The junction shows a germline mismatch at one end, possibly a read error. V gene TRBV27 combines with J gene TRBJ2-1, with D unresolved. CDR1 is MNHEY and CDR2 is SMNVEV in the germline V gene (reference sequence). CDR3 size: 13 residues. The CDR3 region has the DNA TGTGCCACCCGTACCGGAAACTACAATGAGCAGCTCTTC. It is translated as CATRTGNYNEQLF.

The chain recombines TRBV6-5 with TRBJ2-6; a weak D match, TRBD2 (6 bases). Germline lookup yields CDR1 MNHEY and CDR2 SVGAGI. The CDR3 loop spans 15 amino acids. Trimming cost V 8 bases and J 3 bases, with 14 bases left between them. As DNA, the CDR3 is TGTGCCAGCTCGCGGGACGGCAGTGGGGCCAACGTCCTGACTTTC. Translating it yields CASSRDGSGANVLTF.

The V gene is TRBV19, the J gene TRBJ1-1; 9 bases match TRBD1. J gave up 0 bases and V 5 bases, and 13 bases lay outside the gene matches. Germline V gene data show CDR1 as LNHDA and CDR2 as SQIVND (reference sequence). The CDR3 is made up of 18 amino acids. The CDR3 here is CASSPSTMDRGLNTEAFF. The CDR3 nucleotides read TGTGCCAGTAGTCCGAGTACCATGGACAGGGGTTTGAACACTGAAGCTTTCTTT.

The V call is TRBV2, the J call TRBJ2-3; 13 nucleotides match TRBD2. This CDR3 has 20 amino acids. CDR1 and CDR2 from the germline V gene are SNHLY and FYNNEI. V lost 4 bases, J lost 0 bases, and 13 bases stayed unmatched. CDR3 DNA sequence: TGTGCCAGCAGTGTAGGAGCGGGGACTAGCGGGGTTTCCAGCACAGATACGCAGTATTTT. Translating gives CASSVGAGTSGVSSTDTQYF. The full variable domain, its missing parts supplied by reference TRBV2 and TRBJ2-3, is EPEVTQTPSHQVTQMGQEVILRCVPISNHLYFYWYRQILGQKVEFLVSFYNNEISEKSEIFDDQFSVERPDGSNFTLKIRSTKLEDSAMYFCASSVGAGTSGVSSTDTQYFGPGTRLTVL.

This chain joins TRBV7-9 and TRBJ1-4; D gene unclear. Trimming removed 1 base from V and 4 bases from J, with 10 bases in between. CDR3 length equals 15 residues. Germline CDR1 reads SEHNR; CDR2 reads FQNEAQ (reference sequence). The CDR3 bases are TGTGCCAGCAGCTTAGGTGTTCAGAATAATGAAAAACTGTTTTTT. Its translation: CASSLGVQNNEKLFF.

The CDR3: CASRASSYNEQFF. DNA for the CDR3: TGTGCCAGCAGAGCGAGCTCCTACAATGAGCAGTTCTTC. The rearrangement joins TRBV6-6 to TRBJ2-1; no definite D call. V dropped 6 bases and J dropped 0 bases, with 6 bases sitting between them. This CDR3 comprises 13 residues. The germline gives CDR1 MNHNY, CDR2 SVGAGI (reference sequence).

The gene calls are TRBV30 and TRBJ2-7, with a weak D call TRBD2 (6 bases). The CDR3 extends over 14 amino acids. The V gene lost 3 bases and the J gene lost 0 bases, with 12 bases spanning the gap. The germline gives CDR1 GTSNPN, CDR2 SVGIG (reference sequence). The CDR3 protein is CAWRTAGSSYEQYF. The DNA for the CDR3 is TGTGCCTGGAGAACGGCGGGAAGCTCCTACGAGCAGTACTTC.

This sequence joins TRBV29-1 and TRBJ2-4; weak D call: TRBD1 (7 bases). V was cut by 8 bases and J by 3 bases, with 23 bases left in between. The CDR3 is 16 amino acids. Germline V gene sequence: CDR1 SQVTM, CDR2 ANQGSEA. DNA for the CDR3: TGCAGCCCCCACGCGGGGCCAACAGGGGTCAAAAACATTCAGTACTTC. Its protein is CSPHAGPTGVKNIQYF.

This chain connects TRBV2 to TRBJ1-2; 7 bases map to TRBD1. V shed 5 bases and J 7 bases; nucleotides not matched to a gene: 10. The CDR3 runs to 14 residues. Looked up from germline, CDR1 is SNHLY and CDR2 is FYNNEI. The CDR3 here is CASSRERGRLGYTF. The CDR3 DNA follows: TGTGCCAGCAGTCGGGAAAGGGGGCGTCTTGGCTACACCTTC. Filled out from reference TRBV2 and TRBJ1-2, the complete variable domain reads EPEVTQTPSHQVTQMGQEVILRCVPISNHLYFYWYRQILGQKVEFLVSFYNNEISEKSEIFDDQFSVERPDGSNFTLKIRSTKLEDSAMYFCASSRERGRLGYTFGSGTRLTVV.